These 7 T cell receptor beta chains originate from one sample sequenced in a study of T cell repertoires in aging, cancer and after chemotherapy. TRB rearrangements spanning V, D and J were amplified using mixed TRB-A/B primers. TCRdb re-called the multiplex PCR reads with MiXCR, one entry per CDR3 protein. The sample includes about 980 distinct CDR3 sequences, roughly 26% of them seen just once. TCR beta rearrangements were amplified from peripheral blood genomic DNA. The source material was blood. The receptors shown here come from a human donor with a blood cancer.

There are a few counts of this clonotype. The CDR3 DNA reads TGTGCCAGCTCACCAAGGAGACAGGGAGTGGGGACTAATGAAAAACTGTTTTTT. It translates to CASSPRRQGVGTNEKLFF. The rearrangement uses TRBV18 and TRBJ1-4; 7 bases agree with TRBD1. This CDR3 region has 18 residues. Losses at the gene ends were 2 bases for V and 2 bases for J; bases not matched to a gene: 11. Germline CDR1 reads KGHSH; CDR2 reads LQKENI.

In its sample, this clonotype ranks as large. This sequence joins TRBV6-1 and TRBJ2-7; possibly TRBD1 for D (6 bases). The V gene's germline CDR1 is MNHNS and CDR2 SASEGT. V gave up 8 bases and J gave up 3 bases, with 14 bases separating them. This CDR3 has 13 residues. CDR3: CASGPGVFYEQYF. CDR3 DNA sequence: TGTGCCAGCGGCCCAGGGGTCTTCTACGAGCAGTACTTC.

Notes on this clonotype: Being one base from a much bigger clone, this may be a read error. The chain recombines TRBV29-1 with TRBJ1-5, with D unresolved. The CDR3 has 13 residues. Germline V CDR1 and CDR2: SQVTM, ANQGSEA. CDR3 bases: TGCAGCGTTGAAGTAACCCAAGATCAGCCCCAGGATTTT. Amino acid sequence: CSVEVTQDQPQDF.

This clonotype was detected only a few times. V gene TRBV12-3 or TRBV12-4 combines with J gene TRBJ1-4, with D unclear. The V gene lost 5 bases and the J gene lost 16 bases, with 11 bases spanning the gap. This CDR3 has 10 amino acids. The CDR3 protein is CASSRPHQFF. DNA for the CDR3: TGTGCCAGCAGTCGTCCCCATCAGTTTTTT.

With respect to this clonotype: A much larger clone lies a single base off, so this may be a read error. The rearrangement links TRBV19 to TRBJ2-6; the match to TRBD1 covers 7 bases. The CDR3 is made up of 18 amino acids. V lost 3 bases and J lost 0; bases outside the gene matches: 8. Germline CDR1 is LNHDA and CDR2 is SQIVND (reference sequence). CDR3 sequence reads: CASSISGTVGSGANVLTF. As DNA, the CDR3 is TGTGCCAGTAGTATTTCCGGGACAGTGGGCTCTGGGGCCAACGTCCTGACTTTC.

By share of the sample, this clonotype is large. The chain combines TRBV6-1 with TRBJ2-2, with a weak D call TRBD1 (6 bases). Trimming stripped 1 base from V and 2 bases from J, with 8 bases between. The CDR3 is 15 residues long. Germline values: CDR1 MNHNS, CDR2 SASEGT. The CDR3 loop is CASSEEQGNTGELFF. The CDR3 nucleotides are TGTGCCAGCAGTGAAGAACAGGGAAACACCGGGGAGCTGTTTTTT.

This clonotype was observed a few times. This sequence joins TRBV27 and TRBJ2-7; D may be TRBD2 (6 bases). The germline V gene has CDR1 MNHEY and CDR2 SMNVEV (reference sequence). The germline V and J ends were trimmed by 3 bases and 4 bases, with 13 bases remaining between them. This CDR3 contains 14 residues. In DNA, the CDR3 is TGTGCCAGCAGTTTCTGGGGGGAAGGGTACGAGCAGTACTTC. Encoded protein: CASSFWGEGYEQYF.